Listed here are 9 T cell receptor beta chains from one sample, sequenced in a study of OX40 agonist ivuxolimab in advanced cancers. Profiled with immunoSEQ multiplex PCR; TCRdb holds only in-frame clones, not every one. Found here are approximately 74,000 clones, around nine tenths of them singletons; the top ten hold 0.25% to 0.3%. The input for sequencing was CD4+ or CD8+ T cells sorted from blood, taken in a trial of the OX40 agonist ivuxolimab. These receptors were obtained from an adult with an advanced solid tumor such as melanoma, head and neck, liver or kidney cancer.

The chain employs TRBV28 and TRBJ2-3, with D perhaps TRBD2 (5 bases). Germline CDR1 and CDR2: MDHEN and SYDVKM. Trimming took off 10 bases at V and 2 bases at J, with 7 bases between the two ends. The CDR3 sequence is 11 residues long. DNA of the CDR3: TGTGCCACCGACTACACAGATACGCAGTATTTT. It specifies CATDYTDTQYF.

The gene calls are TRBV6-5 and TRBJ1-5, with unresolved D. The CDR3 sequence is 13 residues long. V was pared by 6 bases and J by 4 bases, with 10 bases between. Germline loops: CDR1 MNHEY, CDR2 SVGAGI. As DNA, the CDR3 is TGTGCCAGCAGCCGATATCAGAATCAGCCCCAGCATTTT. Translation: CASSRYQNQPQHF.

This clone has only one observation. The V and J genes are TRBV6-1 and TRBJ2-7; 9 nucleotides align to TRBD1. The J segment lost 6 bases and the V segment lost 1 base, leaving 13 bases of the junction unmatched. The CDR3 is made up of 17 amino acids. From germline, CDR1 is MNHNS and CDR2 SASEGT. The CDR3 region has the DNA TGTGCCAGCAGTGAAGGACTGCTTGGGACAGGGACGGGCGAGCAGTACTTC. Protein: CASSEGLLGTGTGEQYF.

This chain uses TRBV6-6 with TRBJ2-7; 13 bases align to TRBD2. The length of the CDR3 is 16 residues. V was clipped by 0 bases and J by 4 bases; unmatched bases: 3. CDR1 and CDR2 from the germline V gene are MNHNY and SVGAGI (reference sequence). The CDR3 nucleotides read TGTGCCAGCAGTTACTCGACTAGCGGGAGGATATACGAGCAGTACTTC. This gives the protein CASSYSTSGRIYEQYF.

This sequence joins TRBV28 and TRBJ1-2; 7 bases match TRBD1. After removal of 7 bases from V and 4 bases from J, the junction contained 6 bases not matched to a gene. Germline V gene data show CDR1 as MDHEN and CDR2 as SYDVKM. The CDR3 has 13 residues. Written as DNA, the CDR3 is TGTGCCAGCACCCCAGGGGGGATCTATGGCTACACCTTC. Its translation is CASTPGGIYGYTF.

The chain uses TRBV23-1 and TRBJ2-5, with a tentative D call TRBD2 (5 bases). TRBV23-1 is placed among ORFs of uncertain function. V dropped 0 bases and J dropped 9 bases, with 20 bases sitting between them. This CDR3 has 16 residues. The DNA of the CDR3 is TGCGCCAGCAGTCAATCTCGGGGTAGGAACCCATTAGCCCAGTACTTC. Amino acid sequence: CASSQSRGRNPLAQYF.

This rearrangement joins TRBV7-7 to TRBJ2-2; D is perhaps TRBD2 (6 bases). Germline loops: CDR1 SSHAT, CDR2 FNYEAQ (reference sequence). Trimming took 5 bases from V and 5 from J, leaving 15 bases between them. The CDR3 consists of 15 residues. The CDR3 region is CASSARRGSTGELFF. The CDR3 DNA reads TGTGCCAGCAGCGCCCGGCGGGGTTCGACCGGGGAGCTGTTTTTT.

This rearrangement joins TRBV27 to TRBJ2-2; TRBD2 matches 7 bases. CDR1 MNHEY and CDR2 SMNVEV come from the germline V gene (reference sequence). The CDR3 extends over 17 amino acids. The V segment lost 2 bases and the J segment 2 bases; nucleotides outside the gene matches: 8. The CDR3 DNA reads TGTGCCAGCAGTTTAAGTAAGGTAGCGGGCAACACCGGGGAGCTGTTTTTT. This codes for CASSLSKVAGNTGELFF.

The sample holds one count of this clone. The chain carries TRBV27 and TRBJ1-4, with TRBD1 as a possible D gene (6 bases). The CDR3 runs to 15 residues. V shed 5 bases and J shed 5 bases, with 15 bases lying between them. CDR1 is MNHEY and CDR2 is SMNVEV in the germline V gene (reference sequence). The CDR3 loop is CASSPPGQRNEKLFF. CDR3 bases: TGTGCCAGCAGTCCACCCGGACAGAGGAATGAAAAACTGTTTTTT.